The clone carrying this T cell receptor beta chain was detected ten times or more. What it recognizes is unknown. These data are taken from a study of CD8 T cells in ankylosing spondylitis. Study-wide points: Disease-linked clones bore a CD8+ phenotype and were relatively rare in peripheral blood. Blood from ankylosing spondylitis patients appeared to carry a characteristic eight-variant TCR beta motif.

The trim removed 6 bases at V and 8 bases at J, leaving 11 bases unmatched. The CDR3 extends over 15 amino acids. Quantitative 5'-RACE with molecular barcodes was used to make the TCR beta libraries. One entry per CDR3 protein results from TCRdb running MiXCR on the 5' RACE reads. In the table there are some 350,000 distinct CDR3 sequences, under 15% of which are singletons. The sample comprised blood, either unsorted or a sorted T cell fraction (not recorded which). The chain recombines TRBV12-3 or TRBV12-4 with TRBJ2-1, with TRBD1 identical over 9 bases. The clonotype originates from a male donor with ankylosing spondylitis or in good health (not recorded which). CDR3: CASRSDRGVFDEQFF. In nucleotides, the CDR3 is TGTGCCAGCAGATCCGACAGGGGGGTTTTCGATGAGCAGTTCTTC.